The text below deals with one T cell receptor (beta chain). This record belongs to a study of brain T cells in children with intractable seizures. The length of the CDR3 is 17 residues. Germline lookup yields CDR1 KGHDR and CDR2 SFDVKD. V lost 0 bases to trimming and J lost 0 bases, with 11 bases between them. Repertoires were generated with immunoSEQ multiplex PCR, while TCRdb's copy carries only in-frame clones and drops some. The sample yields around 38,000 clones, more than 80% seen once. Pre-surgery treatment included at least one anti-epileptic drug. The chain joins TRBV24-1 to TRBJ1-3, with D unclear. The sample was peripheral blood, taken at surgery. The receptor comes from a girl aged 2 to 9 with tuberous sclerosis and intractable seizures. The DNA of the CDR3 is TGTGCCACCAGTGATTTGATCCAGGCTCTCTCTGGAAACACCATATATTTT. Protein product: CATSDLIQALSGNTIYF.